The 17 T cell receptor beta chains presented below share a single source sample, sequenced in a study of blood T cell repertoires in COVID-19. Using immunoSEQ multiplex PCR, the repertoire was profiled, and TCRdb retains in-frame clones only, with some absent. Here the sample spans under 250,000 clones, over 75% being singletons. Sequencing used peripheral blood. These receptors were obtained from a human donor in a cohort sampled during active COVID-19.

As concerns this clone: Other DNA sequences in this specimen translate into the identical CDR3. The genes are TRBV29-1 and TRBJ2-7, with TRBD1 matching 10 bases. In germline, CDR1 is SQVTM, CDR2 ANQGSEA. The CDR3 is 13 residues long. The ends lost 5 bases at V and 4 bases at J; junction bases unmatched: 5. The CDR3 spells CSVTRTGGYEQYF. The CDR3 coding sequence is TGCAGCGTTACTAGGACAGGGGGTTACGAGCAGTACTTC.

The chain recombines TRBV5-1 with TRBJ2-1, with 7 bases fitting TRBD1. Trimming at V came to 0 bases and at J to 4 bases, leaving 13 bases not matched to a gene. The CDR3 is 18 residues long. Germline V gene sequence: CDR1 SGHRS, CDR2 YFSETQ. The CDR3 DNA is TGCGCCAGCAGCTTGGCCCCCCCCGGAACAGGGGCATACAATGAGCAGTTCTTC. This gives the protein CASSLAPPGTGAYNEQFF.

The V gene is TRBV28, the J gene TRBJ2-1; 7 positions match TRBD2. CDR3 length equals 15 residues. In germline, CDR1 is MDHEN, CDR2 SYDVKM. The V segment lost 6 bases and the J segment 4 bases; nucleotides outside the gene matches: 9. CDR3 region: CASRKAGITYNEQFF. CDR3 DNA sequence: TGTGCCAGCAGAAAAGCGGGGATAACATACAATGAGCAGTTCTTC.

The rearrangement links TRBV4-1 to TRBJ1-2; possible D gene TRBD1, 5 bases. This CDR3 has 12 amino acids. The germline CDR1 and CDR2 sequences are MGHRA and YSYEKL. Trimming took 3 bases from V and 5 from J, leaving 7 bases between them. The CDR3 here is CASSQGPYGYTF. CDR3 bases: TGCGCCAGCAGCCAGGGGCCATATGGCTACACCTTC.

The chain joins TRBV5-1 to TRBJ2-6; D not certain. The CDR3 has 14 amino acids. Germline CDR1 reads SGHRS; CDR2 reads YFSETQ. Trimming removed 4 bases at V and 1 base at J, with 6 bases between. CDR3 protein: CASSRDSGANVLTF. DNA of the CDR3: TGCGCCAGCAGCAGAGATTCTGGGGCCAACGTCCTGACTTTC.

The rearrangement uses TRBV5-1 and TRBJ2-1; 7 bases align to TRBD2. CDR3 size: 15 residues. V lost 0 bases to trimming and J lost 3 bases; unmatched junction nucleotides: 3. Germline CDR1 SGHRS, CDR2 YFSETQ. The CDR3 sequence: CASSLVLANYNEQFF. Written as DNA, the CDR3 is TGCGCCAGCAGCTTGGTACTAGCGAACTACAATGAGCAGTTCTTC. Drawing the rest from reference TRBV5-1 and TRBJ2-1, the complete variable domain is KAGVTQTPRYLIKTRGQQVTLSCSPISGHRSVSWYQQTPGQGLQFLFEYFSETQRNKGNFPGRFSGRQFSNSRSEMNVSTLELGDSALYLCASSLVLANYNEQFFGPGTRLTVL.

This clone was counted between two and nine times. The genes are TRBV5-1 and TRBJ1-1; TRBD1 matches 7 bases. The ends lost 5 bases at V and 0 bases at J; junction bases unmatched: 7. This CDR3 is built from 15 residues. CDR1 and CDR2 (germline): SGHRS, YFSETQ. The CDR3 region is CASSPRQGVNTEAFF. Written as DNA, the CDR3 is TGCGCCAGCAGTCCCCGACAGGGTGTGAACACTGAAGCTTTCTTT.

This chain uses TRBV7-2 with TRBJ2-5; TRBD1 matches at 7 bases. The length of the CDR3 is 15 residues. V lost 1 base, J lost 1 base, and 3 bases stayed unmatched. The germline V gene has CDR1 SGHTA and CDR2 FQGNSA. CDR3: CASSLGQGIQETQYF. As DNA, the CDR3 is TGTGCCAGCAGCTTAGGACAGGGCATCCAAGAGACCCAGTACTTC.

The CDR3 spells CASSRTGQAYSDEQYF. DNA for the CDR3: TGCGCCAGCAGCCGGACCGGACAGGCCTACTCGGACGAGCAGTACTTC. The chain employs TRBV4-1 and TRBJ2-7, with 7 bases that match TRBD1. Germline values: CDR1 MGHRA, CDR2 YSYEKL. J was trimmed by 5 bases and V by 4 bases; bases with no gene match: 14. This CDR3 is 16 amino acids long.

This clone was seen a handful of times. V usage is TRBV19 and J usage is TRBJ2-7, with TRBD2 identical over 14 bases. Germline values: CDR1 LNHDA, CDR2 SQIVND (reference sequence). V lost 9 bases, J lost 3 bases, and 4 bases stayed unmatched. The CDR3 is 14 amino acids. In DNA, the CDR3 is TGTGCCAGCCGGGGACTAGCGGGGGACTACGAGCAGTACTTC. Amino acids: CASRGLAGDYEQYF.

The rearrangement uses TRBV19 and TRBJ2-3; 9 bases are a match to TRBD2. Germline CDR1 LNHDA, CDR2 SQIVND (reference sequence). V was pared by 4 bases and J by 2 bases, with 4 bases of the junction left unmatched. This CDR3 contains 15 residues. CDR3 sequence (DNA): TGTGCCAGTAGTACTAGCGGGGCTTACACAGATACGCAGTATTTT. Encoded protein: CASSTSGAYTDTQYF.

The chain uses TRBV2 and TRBJ1-1; D unresolved. The CDR3 is 14 residues long. V was trimmed by 4 bases and J by 3 bases, leaving 12 bases between them. CDR1 SNHLY and CDR2 FYNNEI come from the germline V gene. For the CDR3, the DNA is TGTGCCAGCAGTGTTAGAGGCAGATACACTGAAGCTTTCTTT. Its protein is CASSVRGRYTEAFF. The full variable domain, its missing parts supplied by reference TRBV2 and TRBJ1-1, is EPEVTQTPSHQVTQMGQEVILRCVPISNHLYFYWYRQILGQKVEFLVSFYNNEISEKSEIFDDQFSVERPDGSNFTLKIRSTKLEDSAMYFCASSVRGRYTEAFFGQGTRLTVV.

This clone was recorded once. The chain has TRBV4-2 and TRBJ1-5, with 8 nucleotides matching TRBD1. J gave up 4 bases and V 0 bases, and 5 bases lay outside the gene matches. In germline, CDR1 is LGHNA, CDR2 YNFKEQ. This CDR3 has 16 amino acids. The CDR3 spells CASSQEATGANQPQHF. CDR3 coding DNA: TGTGCCAGCAGCCAAGAAGCGACAGGGGCTAATCAGCCCCAGCATTTT.

J is TRBJ2-7 and V is TRBV5-1, with D possibly TRBD1 on 6 matching bases. V was clipped by 5 bases and J by 2 bases, with 8 bases between them. Germline lookup yields CDR1 SGHRS and CDR2 YFSETQ. This CDR3 is 12 amino acids long. DNA of the CDR3: TGCGCCAGCAGGGACAGAGCCTACGAGCAGTACTTC. It is translated as CASRDRAYEQYF.

J is TRBJ1-2 and V is TRBV6-2 or TRBV6-3; weak D call: TRBD1 (5 bases). This CDR3 has 18 residues. The germline V gene encodes CDR1 MNHEY and CDR2 SVGEGT. Trimming removed 2 bases at V and 3 bases at J, with 22 bases between. The CDR3: CASSYVKGIMDAHYGYTF. Written as DNA, the CDR3 is TGTGCCAGCAGTTACGTAAAGGGGATTATGGATGCCCACTATGGCTACACCTTC.

This chain links TRBV28 with TRBJ2-4; the D is unclear. This CDR3 has 13 residues. V was cut by 5 bases and J by 7 bases, with 12 bases left in between. Germline CDR1 MDHEN, CDR2 SYDVKM. Written as DNA, the CDR3 is TGTGCCAGCAGTCTCGGGTCAGCCAACATTCAGTACTTC. Translation gives CASSLGSANIQYF.

The chain combines TRBV28 with TRBJ2-5; 8 positions agree with TRBD1. The V and J ends lost 7 bases and 3 bases, in that order; junction bases with no gene match: 1. CDR3 length equals 12 residues. CDR1 MDHEN and CDR2 SYDVKM come from the germline V gene. CDR3: CASTGGEETQYF. The CDR3 nucleotides are TGTGCCAGCACAGGGGGCGAAGAGACCCAGTACTTC.